A single sample gave rise to the 2 T cell receptor beta chains below, sequenced in a study of regulatory T cells in long-lasting Graves disease. Specified time point: newly diagnosed GD, antithyroid drugs for less than 3 months. The authors made the TCR library using RNA they extracted from PBMCs. Investigators prepared the TCR beta libraries by applying iRepertoire HTBI primers and Arm-PCR of CDR3 regions. TCRdb passed the multiplex PCR reads through MiXCR, listing each CDR3 protein once. Of 350,000 to 400,000 distinct CDR3 sequences in the sample, roughly a sixth were seen once. The source material was peripheral blood mononuclear cells (PBMCs), sampled at new diagnosis, from a patient treated with antithyroid drugs. The receptors were sampled from a female donor with Graves disease.

Many counts were recorded for this clonotype. The rearrangement uses TRBV7-2 and TRBJ2-4; perhaps TRBD2 as D (5 bases). V lost 2 bases to trimming and J lost 0 bases, with 20 bases between them. Germline V gene data show CDR1 as SGHTA and CDR2 as FQGNSA. The CDR3 extends over 19 amino acids. CDR3 residues: CASSLSSGRQLLAKNIQYF. DNA for the CDR3: TGTGCCAGCAGCTTAAGCTCGGGGAGACAACTACTAGCCAAAAACATTCAGTACTTC.

This clonotype has ten or more counts. The chain combines TRBV28 with TRBJ1-2, with a weak D call TRBD1 (6 bases). The CDR3 consists of 13 residues. The germline V gene has CDR1 MDHEN and CDR2 SYDVKM. Trimming took off 3 bases at V and 3 bases at J, with 8 bases between the two ends. The CDR3 DNA reads as TGTGCCAGCAGTTTCGGACAGTACTATGGCTACACCTTC. Translation: CASSFGQYYGYTF.